What follows are 19 T cell receptor beta chains derived from one specimen sequenced in a study of T cell changes during pregnancy in multiple sclerosis. Profiled with immunoSEQ multiplex PCR; TCRdb holds only in-frame clones, not every one. The table shows under 50,000 clones, with around 90% occurring only once. The source material was peripheral blood, sampled in the first trimester of pregnancy. Receptors originate from a female donor in good health, enrolled as a control in a pregnancy study.

The rearrangement joins TRBV7-3 to TRBJ2-5; 9 nucleotides align to TRBD2. Germline loops: CDR1 SGHTA, CDR2 FQGTGA. V was pared by 5 bases and J by 4 bases, with 2 bases of the junction left unmatched. The CDR3 runs to 13 residues. The CDR3 bases are TGTGCCAGCAGCCGAGCGGGAGGAGAGACCCAGTACTTC. Protein sequence: CASSRAGGETQYF.

This sequence joins TRBV7-8 and TRBJ2-7, with 11 nucleotides matching TRBD2. Per germline, CDR1 SGHVS and CDR2 FQNEAQ. Losses at the gene ends were 5 bases for V and 1 base for J; bases not matched to a gene: 7. This CDR3 is built from 16 residues. CDR3 sequence reads: CASSPRLAGPSYEQYF. The CDR3 bases are TGTGCCAGCAGCCCCCGACTAGCGGGGCCGTCCTACGAGCAGTACTTC.

V gene TRBV15 combines with J gene TRBJ2-2, with 8 nucleotides matching TRBD2. The trim removed 0 bases at V and 6 bases at J, leaving 3 bases unmatched. Germline CDR1 and CDR2: LNHNV and YYDKDF (reference sequence). The CDR3 totals 15 residues. CDR3 nucleotides: TGTGCCACCAGCAGAGATTTCGGGGGGGCCGGGGAGCTGTTTTTT. This gives the protein CATSRDFGGAGELFF.

A note on this clone: The junction departs from the called germline gene at one end, perhaps through a read error. CDR3 amino acids: CASSQALAGLQYF. In nucleotides, the CDR3 is TGTGCCAGCAGTCAAGCGCTAGCGGGGTTGCAGTACTTC. The V gene is TRBV2, the J gene TRBJ2-7; TRBD2 matches 9 bases. The V gene's germline CDR1 is SNHLY and CDR2 FYNNEI. The CDR3 has 13 amino acids.

This chain joins TRBV5-4 and TRBJ1-1, with unresolved D. The CDR3 spans 12 residues. The ends were cut back, 5 bases at V and 1 base at J, with 6 bases in the middle. The germline CDR1 and CDR2 sequences are SGHNT and YYREEE (reference sequence). Here the CDR3 DNA reads TGTGCCAGCAGTGTCCAGAACACTGAAGCTTTCTTT. It is translated as CASSVQNTEAFF.

The chain couples TRBV10-3 to TRBJ2-2, with 9 bases identical to TRBD1. Germline values: CDR1 ENHRY, CDR2 SYGVKD. V trimming: 6 bases; J trimming: 7 bases; junction bases outside the gene matches: 9. CDR3 size: 15 residues. The CDR3 DNA sequence: TGTGCCATCAGAGATGACAGGGGGAGTGGCGGGGAGCTGTTTTTT. Its protein is CAIRDDRGSGGELFF.

The rearrangement links TRBV2 to TRBJ2-3, with no clear D. Germline CDR1 and CDR2: SNHLY and FYNNEI. The CDR3 has 13 residues. The V end was cut by 2 bases, the J end by 4 bases, with 7 bases between. The DNA for the CDR3 is TGTGCCAGCAGTGAAACGGGTGCAGATACGCAGTATTTT. Encoded protein: CASSETGADTQYF. Full variable domain (missing parts from reference TRBV2 and TRBJ2-3): EPEVTQTPSHQVTQMGQEVILRCVPISNHLYFYWYRQILGQKVEFLVSFYNNEISEKSEIFDDQFSVERPDGSNFTLKIRSTKLEDSAMYFCASSETGADTQYFGPGTRLTVL.

CDR3 loop: CASSNTGTENTEAFF. The CDR3 nucleotides are TGTGCCAGCAGCAACACCGGGACAGAGAACACTGAAGCTTTCTTT. The genes are TRBV6-5 and TRBJ1-1, with 7 bases lining up with TRBD1. V shed 6 bases, J shed 1 base, and the junction held 8 bases outside the gene matches. The CDR3 loop spans 15 amino acids. Germline V CDR1 and CDR2: MNHEY, SVGAGI.

The J gene is TRBJ2-3, the V gene TRBV5-1, with a weak D call TRBD2 (5 bases). V lost 0 bases to trimming and J lost 6 bases, with 14 bases between them. Per the germline V gene, CDR1 is SGHRS and CDR2 is YFSETQ. The CDR3 length is 15 residues. CDR3 in DNA: TGCGCCAGCAGCTTGGACGACCCGGGAAGGGATACGCAGTATTTT. The encoded protein is CASSLDDPGRDTQYF.

This CDR3 is CASSGTTGTSNRQYF. The CDR3 DNA follows: TGTGCCAGCAGTGGGACCACCGGGACATCCAATAGGCAGTACTTC. The genes are TRBV28 and TRBJ2-7, with D possibly being TRBD1 (6 bases). CDR1 and CDR2 (germline): MDHEN, SYDVKM. The length of the CDR3 is 15 residues. The V end was cut by 5 bases, the J end by 9 bases, with 23 bases between. The full variable domain, rest sourced from reference TRBV28 and TRBJ2-7, is DVKVTQSSRYLVKRTGEKVFLECVQDMDHENMFWYRQDPGLGLRLIYFSYDVKMKEKGDIPEGYSVSREKKERFSLILESASTNQTSMYLCASSGTTGTSNRQYFGPGTRLTVT.

The V call is TRBV28, the J call TRBJ2-7; 8 nucleotides agree with TRBD2. The CDR3 length is 14 residues. V dropped 3 bases and J dropped 5; count of bases not matched to a gene: 6. Germline values: CDR1 MDHEN, CDR2 SYDVKM. Here the CDR3 reads CASSFAGGVNEQYF. CDR3 coding DNA: TGTGCCAGCAGTTTCGCGGGGGGAGTGAACGAGCAGTACTTC.

The CDR3 DNA reads as TGCAGTGCTAGACTAGCACAGCAGTTCTTC. It encodes CSARLAQQFF. V usage is TRBV20-1 and J usage is TRBJ2-1, with a possible D match to TRBD2 (5 bases). This CDR3 is 10 amino acids long. V lost 2 bases and J lost 11, with 7 bases in between. Germline CDR1 reads DFQATT; CDR2 reads SNEGSKA (reference sequence).

The V gene is TRBV4-2, the J gene TRBJ2-2; 8 bases line up with TRBD1. Germline trimming cut 4 bases from V and 1 base from J; bases unmatched to any gene: 5. CDR1 is LGHNA, CDR2 YNFKEQ, per germline. The CDR3 loop spans 16 amino acids. The CDR3 region is CASSPRTGRNTGELFF. CDR3 in DNA: TGTGCCAGCAGCCCTCGGACAGGGCGGAACACCGGGGAGCTGTTTTTT.

The chain uses TRBV7-3 and TRBJ2-3; 7 bases are a match to TRBD2. The CDR3 has 14 amino acids. V lost 5 bases, J lost 6 bases, and 8 bases stayed unmatched. Germline V CDR1 and CDR2: SGHTA, FQGTGA. The CDR3 DNA reads TGTGCCAGCAGCCCTAGCGGAAACATGGATACGCAGTATTTT. This gives the protein CASSPSGNMDTQYF.

This clone occurred once. The genes are TRBV7-9 and TRBJ2-5, with D maybe TRBD1 (5 bases). The ends were cut back, 5 bases at V and 5 bases at J, with 21 bases in the middle. Germline-derived CDR1 and CDR2 are SEHNR and FQNEAQ (reference sequence). The CDR3 consists of 16 residues. The CDR3 DNA reads TGTGCCAGCAGCCCCAGAGACAGATACCAAGGGGAGACCCAGTACTTC. Protein sequence: CASSPRDRYQGETQYF.

The table lists this clone with a count of one. This chain uses TRBV7-9 with TRBJ2-7, with D possibly TRBD1 on 6 matching bases. Germline CDR1 and CDR2: SEHNR and FQNEAQ (reference sequence). Between the trimmed V and J ends, which lost 7 bases and 1 base, there was a span of 14 bases. The CDR3 sequence is 14 residues long. Written as DNA, the CDR3 is TGTGCCAGCACCTTTGACAGGACGTCCTACGAGCAGTACTTC. Translating it yields CASTFDRTSYEQYF. The full variable domain, its missing parts supplied by reference TRBV7-9 and TRBJ2-7, is DTGVSQNPRHKITKRGQNVTFRCDPISEHNRLYWYRQTLGQGPEFLTYFQNEAQLEKSRLLSDRFSAERPKGSFSTLEIQRTEQGDSAMYLCASTFDRTSYEQYFGPGTRLTVT.

This clone occurred once. This chain joins TRBV28 and TRBJ1-5, with a tentative D call TRBD1 (6 bases). The CDR3 covers 15 residues. Germline V lookup: CDR1 MDHEN, CDR2 SYDVKM. Trimming took off 1 base at V and 4 bases at J, with 11 bases between the two ends. Here the CDR3 DNA reads TGTGCCAGCAGTTTATTGGACAGCTATAATCAGCCCCAGCATTTT. It specifies CASSLLDSYNQPQHF.

V and J are TRBV10-3 and TRBJ1-6; 8 positions agree with TRBD1. The germline V gene encodes CDR1 ENHRY and CDR2 SYGVKD. Unmatched junction bases numbered 4, after V lost 0 bases and J lost 6 bases. This CDR3 has 16 amino acids. CDR3 region: CAISESLDRVNSPLHF. The CDR3 region has the DNA TGTGCCATCAGTGAGTCTCTGGACAGGGTTAATTCACCCCTCCACTTT.

V and J are TRBV7-9 and TRBJ2-5; a possible D gene is TRBD1 (6 bases). The CDR3 has 14 residues. Germline CDR1 is SEHNR and CDR2 is FQNEAQ (reference sequence). V dropped 2 bases and J dropped 9 bases, with 16 bases sitting between them. The CDR3 spells CASSLNSGAEAQYF. The CDR3 coding sequence is TGTGCCAGCAGCTTAAACTCAGGGGCCGAGGCCCAGTACTTC.